One sample yielded the 15 T cell receptor beta chains listed below, sequenced in a study of blood T cell repertoires in COVID-19. Some clones are missing from TCRdb's copy, which holds only in-frame ones; the method was immunoSEQ multiplex PCR. The sample comprises 400,000 or so clones, 87% of which are singletons, and 1.9% rests with the top ten. The specimen sequenced was PBMCs or T cells enriched from blood (not recorded which). The source of these receptors is a man aged 40-55 years in a cohort exposed to, infected with or recovered from COVID-19 (not recorded which).

V gene TRBV3-1 (or the pseudogene TRBV3-2) combines with J gene TRBJ1-1, with D hard to call. Germline assignment: CDR1 LGHDT and CDR2 YNNKEL (reference sequence). Trimming removed 1 base from V and 1 base from J, with 10 bases in between. CDR3 size: 15 residues. CDR3 DNA sequence: TGTGCCAGCAGCCAAGGTTCCACATGGAACACTGAAGCTTTCTTT. Protein sequence: CASSQGSTWNTEAFF.

The rearrangement joins TRBV29-1 to TRBJ1-1; perhaps TRBD1 as D (6 bases). The CDR3 runs to 13 residues. The V end was cut by 7 bases, the J end by 1 base, with 13 bases between. CDR1 is SQVTM, CDR2 ANQGSEA, per germline. Here the CDR3 reads CSGYRERNTEAFF. In nucleotides, the CDR3 is TGCAGCGGGTACAGGGAGAGGAACACTGAAGCTTTCTTT.

The chain combines TRBV5-5 with TRBJ1-4; 8 bases are a match to TRBD1. V was clipped by 4 bases and J by 8 bases; unmatched bases: 16. Per the germline V gene, CDR1 is SGHKS and CDR2 is YYEKEE (reference sequence). This CDR3 contains 17 residues. The DNA of the CDR3 is TGTGCCAGCAGCGATGACAGGGGAAGTCGATTGGGAGAAAAACTGTTTTTT. It is translated as CASSDDRGSRLGEKLFF.

V and J are TRBV3-1 (or the pseudogene TRBV3-2) and TRBJ2-4; 8 nucleotides match TRBD1. Germline V gene lookup returns CDR1 LGHDT and CDR2 YNNKEL (reference sequence). V lost 1 base to trimming and J lost 0 bases; unmatched junction nucleotides: 14. This CDR3 is built from 20 residues. The CDR3 here is CASSQVYPDPTGGAKNIQYF. The CDR3 DNA is TGTGCCAGCAGCCAAGTTTACCCCGACCCTACAGGGGGAGCCAAAAACATTCAGTACTTC.

The chain carries TRBV2 and TRBJ1-6; D not resolved. The CDR3 length is 18 residues. With 3 bases removed from V and 1 base from J, the gap between germline ends came to 16 bases. CDR1 is SNHLY and CDR2 is FYNNEI in the germline V gene. DNA of the CDR3: TGTGCCAGCAGTGAGGTGATACCCAGGAGGTCCTATAATTCACCCCTCCACTTT. This encodes CASSEVIPRRSYNSPLHF.

This chain connects TRBV5-1 to TRBJ2-5, with TRBD2 matching 8 bases. J was trimmed by 5 bases and V by 7 bases; bases with no gene match: 10. The germline gives CDR1 SGHRS, CDR2 YFSETQ. CDR3 length equals 14 residues. CDR3 sequence reads: CASAESGSRETQYF. CDR3 DNA: TGCGCCAGCGCTGAAAGCGGGAGCCGGGAGACCCAGTACTTC.

This chain links TRBV28 with TRBJ2-2, with TRBD2 identical over 15 bases. CDR3 size: 16 residues. The germline gives CDR1 MDHEN, CDR2 SYDVKM. The J segment lost 5 bases and the V segment lost 4 bases, leaving 2 bases of the junction unmatched. In DNA form, the CDR3 reads TGTGCCAGCAGTTCCGGACTAGCGGGAGGGACCGGGGAGCTGTTTTTT. The encoded protein is CASSSGLAGGTGELFF.

CDR3 sequence (DNA): TGTGCCAGCAGCCCCGGGACAGGGTGGGGAGATACGCAGTATTTT. Translation: CASSPGTGWGDTQYF. V gene TRBV7-6 combines with J gene TRBJ2-3; TRBD1 matches at 9 bases. J gave up 5 bases and V 5 bases, and 8 bases lay outside the gene matches. Per germline, CDR1 SGHVS and CDR2 FNYEAQ. The CDR3 has 15 residues.

This chain uses TRBV2 with TRBJ2-7; 9 bases are a match to TRBD1. J gave up 3 bases and V 6 bases, and 0 bases lay outside the gene matches. Germline V gives CDR1 SNHLY, CDR2 FYNNEI. CDR3 length: 12 amino acids. DNA for the CDR3: TGTGCCAGCAGGGACAGGGGCTACGAGCAGTACTTC. As protein: CASRDRGYEQYF.

The genes are TRBV2 and TRBJ2-1; 16 bases are shared with TRBD2. The trim removed 7 bases at V and 9 bases at J, leaving 9 bases unmatched. Germline CDR1 SNHLY, CDR2 FYNNEI. The CDR3 covers 16 residues. The CDR3 DNA follows: TGTGCCAGCAATTCGGGACTAGCGGGAGGGCCTGGTGAGCAGTTCTTC. Translating gives CASNSGLAGGPGEQFF.

The CDR3, as DNA: TGTGCCAGCAGCCTTCGGGTTGGAGCGGGAAAGTCAGATACGCAGTATTTT. This translates into CASSLRVGAGKSDTQYF. The V and J genes are TRBV11-2 and TRBJ2-3; 7 nucleotides align to TRBD2. Trimming took 5 bases from V and 4 from J; bases not matched to a gene: 15. Looked up from germline, CDR1 is SGHAT and CDR2 is FQNNGV. CDR3 size: 17 residues.

V usage is TRBV4-2 and J usage is TRBJ2-2; TRBD2 matches at 8 bases. The CDR3 consists of 17 residues. Germline-derived CDR1 and CDR2 are LGHNA and YNFKEQ. Losses at the gene ends were 8 bases for V and 0 bases for J; bases not matched to a gene: 11. CDR3 coding DNA: TGTGCCAGCGAGCCCAGTCCGGGACTAGCGAACACCGGGGAGCTGTTTTTT. Its protein product is CASEPSPGLANTGELFF.

Only a few counts were recorded for this clone. This chain links TRBV5-1 with TRBJ2-7, with D maybe TRBD1 (5 bases). V was trimmed by 1 base and J by 2 bases, leaving 16 bases between them. The CDR3 consists of 16 residues. The germline CDR1 and CDR2 sequences are SGHRS and YFSETQ. CDR3 protein: CASSLRGQGLTYEQYF. CDR3 nucleotide sequence: TGCGCCAGCAGCTTGAGGGGTCAGGGTCTCACCTACGAGCAGTACTTC.

This rearrangement joins TRBV6-5 to TRBJ2-7; perhaps TRBD2 as D (6 bases). This CDR3 region has 15 residues. Germline loops: CDR1 MNHEY, CDR2 SVGAGI. CDR3 in amino acids: CGSRRDPTSPAEQYF. Here the CDR3 DNA reads TGTGGGTCTCGGCGGGATCCGACCTCGCCGGCCGAGCAGTACTTC.

V gene TRBV18 combines with J gene TRBJ1-1; TRBD1 matches at 11 bases. With 6 bases clipped from V and 5 bases from J, the junction kept 14 bases outside the gene matches. The CDR3 runs to 17 residues. In germline, CDR1 is KGHSH, CDR2 LQKENI. The CDR3 loop is CASSHGQGAAGGTEAFF. The CDR3 DNA reads as TGTGCCAGCTCGCACGGACAGGGGGCGGCGGGTGGAACTGAAGCTTTCTTT.